This T cell receptor beta chain is drawn from a study of T-cell memory formation after mild COVID-19. Study background: Largely, TCR clusters stayed within a single donor.

TCRdb processed the 5' RACE reads anew with MiXCR; each CDR3 protein has one entry. Seen here are roughly 200,000 distinct CDR3 sequences, over 9% observed once, and the top ten hold roughly 3.5%. The germline CDR1 and CDR2 sequences are MNHEY and SVGAGI. The CDR3 totals 11 residues. V was pared by 10 bases and J by 4 bases, with 10 bases between. The rearrangement uses TRBV6-5 and TRBJ1-2, with D unclear. This receptor was identified in a man aged 18-30 years who had mild COVID-19 (a few samples of this study predate the infection). Cell type and time point are not known. Material: PBMCs or a T cell subset sorted from them (not recorded which). This CDR3 reads CATNAGYGYTF. CDR3 bases: TGTGCCACCAACGCCGGCTATGGCTACACCTTC.